These 18 T cell receptor beta chains share one sample of origin, sequenced in a study of cytomegalovirus exposure and HLA in healthy donors. It was with 60 Vbeta and 13 Jbeta primers that the PCR ran. Some clones are missing from TCRdb's copy, which holds only in-frame ones; the method was immunoSEQ multiplex PCR. The sample lists 150,000 to 200,000 clones; approximately 82% were seen once. The sequenced sample was PBMCs. The receptors stem from a male donor in good health and CMV-seronegative.

The CDR3 protein is CASRQVYNSPLHF. In DNA, the CDR3 is TGTGCCAGTAGACAGGTCTATAATTCACCCCTCCACTTT. The chain carries TRBV19 and TRBJ1-6; the D gene is possibly TRBD1 (5 bases). Germline assignment: CDR1 LNHDA and CDR2 SQIVND (reference sequence). V lost 6 bases, J lost 3 bases, and 6 bases lay in between. There are 13 residues in the CDR3.

This sequence joins TRBV5-1 and TRBJ2-7; D is uncertain. CDR1 is SGHRS, CDR2 YFSETQ, per germline. CDR3 length: 14 residues. Trimming stripped 0 bases from V and 2 bases from J, with 9 bases between. The CDR3 protein is CASSLAAEAYEQYF. The CDR3 DNA reads as TGCGCCAGCAGCTTGGCCGCAGAAGCCTACGAGCAGTACTTC. Full variable domain (outside the CDR3, taken from reference TRBV5-1 and TRBJ2-7): KAGVTQTPRYLIKTRGQQVTLSCSPISGHRSVSWYQQTPGQGLQFLFEYFSETQRNKGNFPGRFSGRQFSNSRSEMNVSTLELGDSALYLCASSLAAEAYEQYFGPGTRLTVT.

The chain couples TRBV5-1 to TRBJ2-5, with 9 bases matching TRBD1. The last part of the DNA fits TRBJ2-7 better; the J call may be wrong. Germline V gives CDR1 SGHRS, CDR2 YFSETQ. This CDR3 is built from 14 residues. The CDR3 is CASSFKDRGREQYF. The CDR3 DNA is TGCGCCAGCAGCTTCAAGGACAGGGGTCGCGAGCAGTACTTC.

The V and J genes are TRBV7-9 and TRBJ2-5; D ambiguous. The DNA end is a closer match to TRBJ2-7, so the J assignment may be wrong. This CDR3 region has 12 residues. CDR1 is SEHNR and CDR2 is FQNEAQ in the germline V gene (reference sequence). For the CDR3, the DNA is TGTGCCAGCAGCTTTTCGGGTTACGAGCAGTACTTC. Its translation: CASSFSGYEQYF.

With respect to this clone: Mismatch with germline at one junction end may stem from a read error. The chain joins TRBV7-9 to TRBJ2-4; a weak D match, TRBD2 (5 bases). The germline V gene has CDR1 SEHNR and CDR2 FQNEAQ (reference sequence). CDR3 size: 16 residues. The CDR3 is CSSSLRVGVTKNIQYF. DNA for the CDR3: TGTTCCAGCAGCTTACGGGTGGGAGTAACCAAAAACATTCAGTACTTC.

This chain connects TRBV7-6 to TRBJ2-7; 10 nucleotides match TRBD2. This CDR3 is 18 amino acids long. Germline V gene sequence: CDR1 SGHVS, CDR2 FNYEAQ. The V gene end was trimmed by 5 bases and the J gene end by 2 bases; junction bases not matched to a gene: 15. This CDR3 reads CASSIRSPQREGPYEQYF. The CDR3, as DNA: TGTGCCAGCAGCATCAGATCCCCCCAGCGGGAGGGCCCCTACGAGCAGTACTTC.

The chain joins TRBV11-3 to TRBJ2-5, with 10 bases aligning to TRBD2. Per the germline V gene, CDR1 is SGHNT and CDR2 is YENEEA. The V gene end was trimmed by 5 bases and the J gene end by 4 bases; junction bases not matched to a gene: 10. CDR3 size: 16 residues. CDR3 DNA: TGTGCCAGCAGCCGCAGCGGGAGGGGTTTAGGAGAGACCCAGTACTTC. Residues: CASSRSGRGLGETQYF.

The chain employs TRBV7-9 and TRBJ2-5; D might be TRBD2 (5 bases). The germline V gene has CDR1 SEHNR and CDR2 FQNEAQ (reference sequence). Trimming cost V 5 bases and J 5 bases, with 9 bases left between them. This CDR3 has 12 residues. CDR3 amino acids: CASSEGGETQYF. CDR3 DNA: TGTGCCAGCAGCGAGGGCGGGGAGACCCAGTACTTC.

This clone is labeled as medium-sized. The genes are TRBV9 and TRBJ1-1; D is possibly TRBD1 (5 bases). Germline values: CDR1 SGDLS, CDR2 YYNGEE. The CDR3 is 14 amino acids. V was shortened by 4 bases and J by 3 bases, with 13 bases between the two germline ends. This CDR3 reads CASSSTWGDTEAFF. CDR3 nucleotide sequence: TGTGCCAGCAGCTCAACGTGGGGGGACACTGAAGCTTTCTTT. The full variable domain, its missing parts supplied by reference TRBV9 and TRBJ1-1, is DSGVTQTPKHLITATGQRVTLRCSPRSGDLSVYWYQQSLDQGLQFLIQYYNGEERAKGNILERFSAQQFPDLHSELNLSSLELGDSALYFCASSSTWGDTEAFFGQGTRLTVV.

The chain employs TRBV10-3 and TRBJ2-1, with D perhaps matching TRBD1 (5 bases). This CDR3 region has 14 residues. Germline V lookup: CDR1 ENHRY, CDR2 SYGVKD. Trimming shortened V by 6 bases and J by 3 bases, and 12 bases separated the two germline ends. Here the CDR3 DNA reads TGTGCCATCAGCTCAGGGTTGGACTACAATGAGCAGTTCTTC. It yields the protein CAISSGLDYNEQFF.

The gene calls are TRBV2 and TRBJ2-4; D is ambiguous. V lost 6 bases to trimming and J lost 2 bases, with 11 bases between them. Germline V gene lookup returns CDR1 SNHLY and CDR2 FYNNEI. The CDR3 loop spans 14 amino acids. The CDR3 here is CASSPVITKNIQYF. CDR3 coding DNA: TGTGCCAGCAGCCCGGTTATAACCAAAAACATTCAGTACTTC.

The chain carries TRBV5-4 and TRBJ2-5, with D perhaps matching TRBD2 (6 bases). CDR3 size: 13 residues. V was trimmed by 5 bases and J by 4 bases, leaving 12 bases between them. Per germline, CDR1 SGHNT and CDR2 YYREEE (reference sequence). The CDR3 region has the DNA TGTGCCAGCAGTCCGGGGGTGGCAGAGACCCAGTACTTC. Translating it yields CASSPGVAETQYF.

This clone has just one count. This chain links TRBV7-2 with TRBJ2-2; 11 bases match TRBD2. The CDR3 is made up of 15 amino acids. From germline, CDR1 is SGHTA and CDR2 FQGNSA. The junction had 5 bases not matched to a gene; V was cut back by 6 bases and J by 5 bases. As DNA, the CDR3 is TGTGCCAGCAGAATAGCGGGAGGGGAAACCGGGGAGCTGTTTTTT. Its protein product is CASRIAGGETGELFF.

This chain links TRBV18 with TRBJ1-1; TRBD1 aligns across 8 bases. CDR3 length: 14 residues. V shed 6 bases and J 3 bases; nucleotides not matched to a gene: 6. Germline V CDR1 and CDR2: KGHSH, LQKENI. CDR3 region: CASSLNRGDTEAFF. The CDR3 region has the DNA TGTGCCAGCTCGCTGAACAGGGGGGACACTGAAGCTTTCTTT.

The chain couples TRBV18 to TRBJ2-7; D may be TRBD1 (5 bases). CDR1 KGHSH and CDR2 LQKENI come from the germline V gene. This CDR3 spans 17 amino acids. V dropped 3 bases and J dropped 2 bases, with 20 bases sitting between them. The CDR3 coding sequence is TGTGCCAGCTCACCCGTGGGGCAGGGCCGCTTTCCCTACGAGCAGTACTTC. Its protein is CASSPVGQGRFPYEQYF.

The table lists this clone with a count of one. A read error may account for a junction end that differs from germline. The chain is built from TRBV7-2 and TRBJ1-4; D remains unclear. The germline CDR1 and CDR2 sequences are SGHTA and FQGNSA. The CDR3 is made up of 13 amino acids. The CDR3, as DNA: TGTGCCAGCAGCTTAAATTTCGGGGAAAAACTGCTTTTT. It specifies CASSLNFGEKLLF. The whole variable domain, filled in from reference TRBV7-2 and TRBJ1-4, reads GAGVSQSPSNKVTEKGKDVELRCDPISGHTALYWYRQSLGQGLEFLIYFQGNSAPDKSGLPSDRFSAERTGGSVSTLTIQRTQQEDSAVYLCASSLNFGEKLLFGSGTQLSVL.

The gene calls are TRBV27 and TRBJ1-5; D is perhaps TRBD1 (6 bases). Germline lookup yields CDR1 MNHEY and CDR2 SMNVEV (reference sequence). V gave up 5 bases and J gave up 3 bases, with 11 bases separating them. This CDR3 contains 14 residues. Here the CDR3 reads CASSPQGSNQPQHF. Here the CDR3 DNA reads TGTGCCAGCAGTCCGCAGGGGTCCAATCAGCCCCAGCATTTT.

The CDR3 bases are TGTGCCAGCAGCCAAGGTGTCCAGGGCTTAGGGCAGTTCTTC. It specifies CASSQGVQGLGQFF. The chain uses TRBV14 and TRBJ2-1; tentative D call: TRBD1 (5 bases). The CDR3 loop spans 14 amino acids. CDR1 and CDR2 from the germline V gene are SGHDN and FVKESK. V was shortened by 1 base and J by 12 bases, with 16 bases between the two germline ends.